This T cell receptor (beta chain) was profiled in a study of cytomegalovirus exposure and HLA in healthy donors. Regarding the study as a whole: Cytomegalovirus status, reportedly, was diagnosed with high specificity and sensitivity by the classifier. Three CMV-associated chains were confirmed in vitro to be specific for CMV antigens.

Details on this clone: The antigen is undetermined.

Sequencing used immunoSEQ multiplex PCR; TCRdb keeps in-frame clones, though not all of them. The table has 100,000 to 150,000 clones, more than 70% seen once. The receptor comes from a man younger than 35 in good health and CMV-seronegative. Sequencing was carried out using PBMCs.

This CDR3 is CASRSRDRVSYEQYF. The CDR3 DNA reads as TGTGCCAGCAGAAGCCGGGACAGGGTATCCTACGAGCAGTACTTC. The V gene is TRBV2, the J gene TRBJ2-7; 9 bases agree with TRBD1. The V gene end was trimmed by 6 bases and the J gene end by 1 base; junction bases not matched to a gene: 7. The CDR3 sequence is 15 residues long. Germline loops: CDR1 SNHLY, CDR2 FYNNEI.